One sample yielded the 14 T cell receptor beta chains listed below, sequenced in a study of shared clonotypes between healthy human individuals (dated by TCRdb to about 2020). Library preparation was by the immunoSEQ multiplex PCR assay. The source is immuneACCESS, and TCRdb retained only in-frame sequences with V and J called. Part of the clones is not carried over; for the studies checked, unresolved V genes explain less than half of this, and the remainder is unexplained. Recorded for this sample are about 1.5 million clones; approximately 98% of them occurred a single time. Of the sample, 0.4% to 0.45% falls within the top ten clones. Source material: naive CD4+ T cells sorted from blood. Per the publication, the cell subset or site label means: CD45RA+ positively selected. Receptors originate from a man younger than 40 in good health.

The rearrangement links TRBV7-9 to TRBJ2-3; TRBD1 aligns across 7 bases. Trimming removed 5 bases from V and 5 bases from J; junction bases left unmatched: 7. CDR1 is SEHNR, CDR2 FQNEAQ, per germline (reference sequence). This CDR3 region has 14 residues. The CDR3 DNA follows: TGTGCCAGCAGCCTAAGACAGGGTGGAGATACGCAGTATTTT. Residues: CASSLRQGGDTQYF.

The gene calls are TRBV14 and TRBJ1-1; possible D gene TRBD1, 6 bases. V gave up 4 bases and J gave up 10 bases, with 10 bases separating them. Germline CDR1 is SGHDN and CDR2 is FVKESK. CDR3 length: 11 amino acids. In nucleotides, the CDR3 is TGTGCCAGCAGCCTTCAGGGGAGAGCTTTCTTT. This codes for CASSLQGRAFF.

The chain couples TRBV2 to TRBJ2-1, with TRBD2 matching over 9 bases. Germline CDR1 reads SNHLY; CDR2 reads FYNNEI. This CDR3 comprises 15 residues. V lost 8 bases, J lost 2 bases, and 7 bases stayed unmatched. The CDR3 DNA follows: TGTGCCAGCTTAAAGCGGGAGGTGGCCTACAATGAGCAGTTCTTC. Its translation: CASLKREVAYNEQFF.

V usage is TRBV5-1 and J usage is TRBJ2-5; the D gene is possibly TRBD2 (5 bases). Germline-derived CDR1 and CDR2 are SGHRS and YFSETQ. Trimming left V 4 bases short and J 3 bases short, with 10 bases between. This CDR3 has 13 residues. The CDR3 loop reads CASSNTRKETQYF. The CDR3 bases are TGCGCCAGCAGCAATACTAGAAAAGAGACCCAGTACTTC.

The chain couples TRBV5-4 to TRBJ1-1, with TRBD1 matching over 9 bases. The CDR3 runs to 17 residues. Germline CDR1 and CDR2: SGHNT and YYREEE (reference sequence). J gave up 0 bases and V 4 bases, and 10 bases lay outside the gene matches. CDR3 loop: CASSNNRGLSMNTEAFF. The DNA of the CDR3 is TGTGCCAGCAGCAACAACAGGGGGCTAAGCATGAACACTGAAGCTTTCTTT.

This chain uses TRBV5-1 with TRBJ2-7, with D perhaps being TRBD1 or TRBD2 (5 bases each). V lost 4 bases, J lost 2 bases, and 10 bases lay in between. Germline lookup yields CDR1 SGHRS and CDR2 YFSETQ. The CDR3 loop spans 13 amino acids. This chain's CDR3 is CASSGGPAYEQYF. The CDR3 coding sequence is TGCGCCAGCAGCGGGGGACCGGCCTACGAGCAGTACTTC.

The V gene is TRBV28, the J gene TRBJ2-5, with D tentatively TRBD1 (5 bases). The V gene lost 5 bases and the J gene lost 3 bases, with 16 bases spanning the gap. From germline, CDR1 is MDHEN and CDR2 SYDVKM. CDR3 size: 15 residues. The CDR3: CASSQGARWEETQYF. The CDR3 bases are TGTGCCAGCAGTCAGGGTGCACGATGGGAAGAGACCCAGTACTTC.

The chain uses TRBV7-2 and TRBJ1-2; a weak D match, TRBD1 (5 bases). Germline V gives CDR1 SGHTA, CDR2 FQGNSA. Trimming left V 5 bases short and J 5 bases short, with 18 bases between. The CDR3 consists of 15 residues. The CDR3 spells CASSQSRSTEYGYTF. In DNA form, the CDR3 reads TGTGCCAGCAGCCAAAGTCGGTCGACAGAATATGGCTACACCTTC.

The CDR3 bases are TGTGCCAGCCGCCCCTTCAGCGGATACAATGAGCAGTTCTTC. Translated, it gives CASRPFSGYNEQFF. The rearrangement links TRBV6-4 to TRBJ2-1; D possibly corresponds to TRBD2 (5 bases). V shed 8 bases and J shed 4 bases, with 15 bases lying between them. The length of the CDR3 is 14 residues. Per the germline V gene, CDR1 is MRHNA and CDR2 is SNTAGT.

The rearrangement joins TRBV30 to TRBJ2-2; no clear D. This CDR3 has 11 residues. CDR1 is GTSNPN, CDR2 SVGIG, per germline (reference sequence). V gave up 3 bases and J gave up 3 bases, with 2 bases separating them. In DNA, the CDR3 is TGTGCCTGGAGGGACACCGGGGAGCTGTTTTTT. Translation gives CAWRDTGELFF.

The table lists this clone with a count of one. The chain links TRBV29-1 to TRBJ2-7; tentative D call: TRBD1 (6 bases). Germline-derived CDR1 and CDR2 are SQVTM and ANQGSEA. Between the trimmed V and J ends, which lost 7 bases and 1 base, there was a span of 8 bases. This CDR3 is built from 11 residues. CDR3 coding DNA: TGCAGCGCCGGACAGTCCTACGAGCAGTACTTC. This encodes CSAGQSYEQYF.

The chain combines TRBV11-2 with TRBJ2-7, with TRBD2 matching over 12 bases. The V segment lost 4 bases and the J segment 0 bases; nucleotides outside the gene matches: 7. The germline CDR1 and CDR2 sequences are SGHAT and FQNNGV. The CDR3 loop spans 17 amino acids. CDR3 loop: CASSSGLAGRYSYEQYF. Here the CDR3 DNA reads TGTGCCAGCAGCTCGGGACTAGCGGGTAGATACTCCTACGAGCAGTACTTC.

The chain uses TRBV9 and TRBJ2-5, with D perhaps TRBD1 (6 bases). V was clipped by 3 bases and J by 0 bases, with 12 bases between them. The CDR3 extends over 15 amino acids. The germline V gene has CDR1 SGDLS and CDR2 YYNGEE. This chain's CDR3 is CASSAGVGYQETQYF. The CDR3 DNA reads TGTGCCAGCAGCGCAGGGGTGGGGTACCAAGAGACCCAGTACTTC.

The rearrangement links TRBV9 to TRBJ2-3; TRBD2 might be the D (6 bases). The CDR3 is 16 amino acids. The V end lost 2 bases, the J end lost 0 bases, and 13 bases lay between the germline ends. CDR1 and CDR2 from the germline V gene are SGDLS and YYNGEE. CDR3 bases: TGTGCCAGCAGCGTTCGTAGCGGAGATAGCACAGATACGCAGTATTTT. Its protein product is CASSVRSGDSTDTQYF. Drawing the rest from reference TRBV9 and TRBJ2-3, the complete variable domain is DSGVTQTPKHLITATGQRVTLRCSPRSGDLSVYWYQQSLDQGLQFLIQYYNGEERAKGNILERFSAQQFPDLHSELNLSSLELGDSALYFCASSVRSGDSTDTQYFGPGTRLTVL.